The 6 T cell receptor beta chains reported below all come from one sample, sequenced in a study of T-cell reconstitution after alpha-beta-depleted transplantation in children. Unique molecular identifiers were incorporated during preparation of the TCRbeta library. Each CDR3 protein is one row after TCRdb ran MiXCR on the PCR reads. The repertoire holds approximately 230,000 distinct CDR3 sequences, over 20% seen once, with more than 2% in the top ten. The starting material was PBMCs, obtained before TCRalphabeta/CD19-depleted stem cell transplant. The receptors here all came from a girl aged 2-10 years with Fanconi anemia, due to receive a stem cell transplant.

In its sample, this clonotype was seen a few times. The rearrangement joins TRBV7-2 to TRBJ2-5; unclear D gene. The CDR3 sequence is 13 residues long. V was trimmed by 2 bases and J by 2 bases, leaving 6 bases between them. From germline, CDR1 is SGHTA and CDR2 FQGNSA. The CDR3 sequence: CASSLSFQETQYF. CDR3 DNA sequence: TGTGCCAGCAGCTTATCCTTTCAAGAGACCCAGTACTTC.

This clonotype was seen only a few times. The chain couples TRBV7-2 to TRBJ2-3, with TRBD2 matching 10 bases. After removal of 2 bases from V and 0 bases from J, the junction contained 2 bases not matched to a gene. This CDR3 spans 16 amino acids. Germline V gene data show CDR1 as SGHTA and CDR2 as FQGNSA. DNA of the CDR3: TGTGCCAGCAGCTTATTAGCGGGGGGTAGCACAGATACGCAGTATTTT. Its translation: CASSLLAGGSTDTQYF.

The J gene is TRBJ2-2, the V gene TRBV6-2 or TRBV6-3; D not resolved. V was cut by 5 bases and J by 1 base, with 8 bases left in between. The V gene's germline CDR1 is MNHEY and CDR2 SVGEGT. The CDR3 extends over 14 amino acids. The CDR3 is CASSTGGNTGELFF. The CDR3 region has the DNA TGTGCCAGCAGTACGGGCGGGAACACCGGGGAGCTGTTTTTT.

In DNA form, the CDR3 reads TGCAGTGCTAGAGACCCTAGCGGGGGGTTGGGTGAGCAGTTCTTC. It translates to CSARDPSGGLGEQFF. V gene TRBV20-1 combines with J gene TRBJ2-1, with 11 bases lining up with TRBD2. CDR3 size: 15 residues. Looked up from germline, CDR1 is DFQATT and CDR2 is SNEGSKA (reference sequence). The ends lost 0 bases at V and 9 bases at J; junction bases unmatched: 7.

This clonotype was recorded at least ten times. The genes are TRBV24-1 and TRBJ2-1; D might be TRBD1 or TRBD2, each matching 5 bases. This CDR3 has 18 residues. The V and J ends lost 1 base and 0 bases respectively, with 15 bases between them. The germline gives CDR1 KGHDR, CDR2 SFDVKD. The CDR3 DNA follows: TGTGCCACCAGTGATTTTATTGGGGCGGGTCTCTCCTACAATGAGCAGTTCTTC. Translating it yields CATSDFIGAGLSYNEQFF.

This clonotype was recorded a few times. The V and J genes are TRBV7-9 and TRBJ2-6; perhaps D is TRBD1 or TRBD2 (5 bases each). Germline V gene lookup returns CDR1 SEHNR and CDR2 FQNEAQ (reference sequence). There are 17 residues in the CDR3. V dropped 1 base and J dropped 0 bases, with 10 bases sitting between them. The CDR3 sequence is CASSLVGVLSGANVLTF. CDR3 nucleotide sequence: TGTGCCAGCAGCTTAGTGGGGGTACTCTCTGGGGCCAACGTCCTGACTTTC.